Each of the 25 T cell receptor beta chains below was sequenced from the same sample in a study of blood T cells in healthy people across ages (dated by TCRdb to the mid-2010s). The method behind the library was 5' RACE. A second 7 to 11 cycle PCR used a sample-barcoded 5' primer and a J-beta primer mix. Clones were called with MiXCR by TCRdb after fastp trimmed the public reads at Q25, and only in-frame beta chains were retained. Each CDR3 protein appears once, grouped with its most common genes and DNA. The sample table records fewer than 2,000,000 distinct CDR3 sequences; roughly two fifths of these occur just once. Approximately 22% of the sample comes from the top ten. The sample taken for sequencing was blood. These receptor sequences come from a human donor in good health.

As DNA, the CDR3 is TGTGCCAGCTCTCAGGGGAGGTGGGGCCTTAGCTCTGAAGCTTTCTTT. Protein product: CASSQGRWGLSSEAFF. The rearrangement uses TRBV7-9 and TRBJ1-1; possibly TRBD1 for D (6 bases). CDR3 length equals 16 residues. V lost 8 bases and J lost 6, with 25 bases in between. The germline V gene encodes CDR1 SEHNR and CDR2 FQNEAQ (reference sequence).

V and J are TRBV7-2 and TRBJ1-1; 7 nucleotides align to TRBD1. The germline CDR1 and CDR2 sequences are SGHTA and FQGNSA. With 5 bases clipped from V and 6 bases from J, the junction kept 9 bases outside the gene matches. CDR3 length equals 14 residues. CDR3 bases: TGTGCCAGCAGCAACAGACAGGGCACCGCTGAAGCTTTCTTT. Its translation: CASSNRQGTAEAFF.

V is TRBV7-2 and J is TRBJ2-1; 11 bases line up with TRBD2. Per germline, CDR1 SGHTA and CDR2 FQGNSA. Losses at the gene ends were 2 bases for V and 7 bases for J; bases not matched to a gene: 7. The CDR3 length is 16 residues. The CDR3 DNA reads TGTGCCAGCAGCTTATCCCTAGCGGGGGGATTGAATGAGCAGTTCTTC. This codes for CASSLSLAGGLNEQFF.

J is TRBJ2-2 and V is TRBV6-1; a weak D match, TRBD2 (6 bases). V was shortened by 1 base and J by 3 bases, with 9 bases between the two germline ends. Germline-derived CDR1 and CDR2 are MNHNS and SASEGT. The CDR3 covers 15 residues. CDR3 loop: CASSEDGEDTGELFF. CDR3 nucleotides: TGTGCCAGCAGTGAAGACGGGGAGGACACCGGGGAGCTGTTTTTT.

This clonotype came up a few times. The chain combines TRBV9 with TRBJ1-1, with D unclear. V was pared by 4 bases and J by 0 bases, with 10 bases between. This CDR3 has 14 residues. CDR1 is SGDLS, CDR2 YYNGEE, per germline. In DNA form, the CDR3 reads TGTGCCAGCAGCCCACGGCGGATGAACACTGAAGCTTTCTTT. Translating gives CASSPRRMNTEAFF.

The V call is TRBV3-1, the J call TRBJ1-2, with 8 bases matching TRBD1. CDR3 length equals 12 residues. V was clipped by 5 bases and J by 8 bases; unmatched bases: 4. Looked up from germline, CDR1 is LGHDT and CDR2 is YNNKEL (reference sequence). The CDR3 region is CASSGGQGGYTF. CDR3 DNA sequence: TGTGCCAGCAGCGGAGGACAGGGCGGCTACACCTTC.

The rearrangement links TRBV29-1 to TRBJ1-5, with D possibly TRBD1 on 5 matching bases. V lost 5 bases, J lost 9 bases, and 17 bases lay in between. The CDR3 runs to 13 residues. Germline loops: CDR1 SQVTM, CDR2 ANQGSEA. This CDR3 reads CSVNSGWGAPQHF. The CDR3 DNA is TGCAGCGTTAATTCAGGGTGGGGTGCGCCCCAGCATTTT.

This chain connects TRBV7-9 to TRBJ2-1, with 9 bases matching TRBD2. This CDR3 contains 16 residues. CDR1 and CDR2 (germline): SEHNR, FQNEAQ (reference sequence). The V and J ends lost 2 bases and 10 bases, in that order; junction bases with no gene match: 12. As DNA, the CDR3 is TGTGCCAGCAGCTTAAGACTAGCGGAGGGGCTAGAGGAGCAGTTCTTC. The encoded protein is CASSLRLAEGLEEQFF.

CDR3 protein: CASAKGTNEKLFF. The CDR3 DNA reads as TGTGCCAGCGCAAAAGGGACAAATGAAAAACTGTTTTTT. The V call is TRBV19, the J call TRBJ1-4; D is perhaps TRBD1 (6 bases). Trimming took 9 bases from V and 5 from J, leaving 13 bases between them. CDR1 is LNHDA, CDR2 SQIVND, per germline (reference sequence). The CDR3 length is 13 residues.

The chain combines TRBV20-1 with TRBJ2-1; D is unclear. Germline V gene sequence: CDR1 DFQATT, CDR2 SNEGSKA (reference sequence). V was pared by 4 bases and J by 10 bases, with 14 bases between. This CDR3 has 12 residues. CDR3 region: CSAKTPGKEQFF. The CDR3 DNA follows: TGCAGTGCTAAAACCCCCGGTAAGGAGCAGTTCTTC.

The chain recombines TRBV20-1 with TRBJ1-1; no clear D gene. The germline V gene encodes CDR1 DFQATT and CDR2 SNEGSKA (reference sequence). Trimming took 0 bases from V and 6 from J, leaving 11 bases between them. The CDR3 totals 13 residues. The CDR3 nucleotides are TGCAGTGCTAGAGATCCCTCGGCAGCTGAAGCTTTCTTT. The encoded protein is CSARDPSAAEAFF.

The chain is built from TRBV19 and TRBJ2-1; 15 bases are shared with TRBD2. CDR3 length: 15 amino acids. CDR1 LNHDA and CDR2 SQIVND come from the germline V gene (reference sequence). Trimming took 8 bases from V and 4 from J; bases not matched to a gene: 3. The CDR3 protein is CASGTSGGRYNEQFF. CDR3 nucleotides: TGTGCCAGTGGGACTAGCGGGGGGAGGTACAATGAGCAGTTCTTC.

This clonotype occurred once. V usage is TRBV3-1 and J usage is TRBJ1-4; maybe TRBD1 (6 bases). Trimming took off 4 bases at V and 13 bases at J, with 16 bases between the two ends. Germline values: CDR1 LGHDT, CDR2 YNNKEL (reference sequence). This CDR3 region has 13 residues. This chain's CDR3 is CASSPTAGASLFF. CDR3 nucleotide sequence: TGTGCCAGCAGCCCCACGGCAGGGGCCTCACTGTTTTTT. Using reference TRBV3-1 and TRBJ1-4 for the parts outside the CDR3, the full variable domain is DTAVSQTPKYLVTQMGNDKSIKCEQNLGHDTMYWYKQDSKKFLKIMFSYNNKELIINETVPNRFSPKSPDKAHLNLHINSLELGDSAVYFCASSPTAGASLFFGSGTQLSVL.

In this sample, this clonotype turned up many times. The chain joins TRBV5-1 to TRBJ1-1; D remains ambiguous. This CDR3 region has 12 residues. The germline CDR1 and CDR2 sequences are SGHRS and YFSETQ. V lost 4 bases and J 1 base, leaving 5 bases between the germline ends. The CDR3 DNA reads TGCGCCAGCAGCCCACCGAACACTGAAGCTTTCTTT. Its protein product is CASSPPNTEAFF.

The chain employs TRBV29-1 and TRBJ1-4; the D is unclear. V lost 5 bases and J 3 bases, leaving 10 bases between the germline ends. CDR1 SQVTM and CDR2 ANQGSEA come from the germline V gene. The length of the CDR3 is 13 residues. CDR3 in amino acids: CSVRPGSNEKLFF. The CDR3 DNA is TGCAGCGTTCGACCGGGATCTAATGAAAAACTGTTTTTT. Together with reference TRBV29-1 and TRBJ1-4, the CDR3 gives the full variable domain: SAVISQKPSRDICQRGTSLTIQCQVDSQVTMMFWYRQQPGQSLTLIATANQGSEATYESGFVIDKFPISRPNLTFSTLTVSNMSPEDSSIYLCSVRPGSNEKLFFGSGTQLSVL.

The chain couples TRBV25-1 to TRBJ2-4, with 8 bases identical to TRBD2. V gave up 3 bases and J gave up 0 bases; unmatched junction bases: 4. CDR3 length equals 16 residues. CDR1 and CDR2 (germline): MGHDK, SYGVNS. The CDR3 here is CASSDPRGGAKNIQYF. CDR3 nucleotides: TGTGCCAGCAGTGATCCTCGGGGGGGAGCCAAAAACATTCAGTACTTC.

In this sample, this clonotype turned up a few times. The chain links TRBV19 to TRBJ2-7, with 10 bases aligning to TRBD1. This CDR3 has 13 residues. The V and J ends lost 6 bases and 6 bases, in that order; junction bases with no gene match: 5. Germline values: CDR1 LNHDA, CDR2 SQIVND (reference sequence). This chain's CDR3 is CASSGDRGGEQYF. The CDR3 DNA follows: TGTGCCAGTAGCGGGGACAGGGGAGGCGAGCAGTACTTC.

The chain has TRBV20-1 and TRBJ2-5, with D hard to call. Germline CDR1 is DFQATT and CDR2 is SNEGSKA (reference sequence). The CDR3 length is 13 residues. The CDR3: CSAPGLGWETQYF. The CDR3 coding sequence is TGCAGCGCTCCGGGTTTGGGGTGGGAGACCCAGTACTTC.

The chain has TRBV6-2 or TRBV6-3 and TRBJ2-5, with 9 bases identical to TRBD2. Looked up from germline, CDR1 is MNHEY and CDR2 is SVGEGT. After removal of 6 bases from V and 1 base from J, the junction contained 9 bases not matched to a gene. CDR3 length equals 16 residues. The CDR3 sequence is CASSRGGRAPQETQYF. The CDR3 DNA is TGTGCCAGCAGCCGCGGCGGGAGGGCGCCCCAAGAGACCCAGTACTTC.

This chain's CDR3 is CASSPTADSNEKLFF. For the CDR3, the DNA is TGTGCCAGCAGCCCCACAGCGGACTCTAATGAAAAACTGTTTTTT. The chain carries TRBV4-2 and TRBJ1-4; D unresolved. Trimming took off 4 bases at V and 3 bases at J, with 12 bases between the two ends. Germline V gives CDR1 LGHNA, CDR2 YNFKEQ. This CDR3 has 15 amino acids.

V usage is TRBV5-1 and J usage is TRBJ1-4, with TRBD1 matching 7 bases. Germline CDR1 is SGHRS and CDR2 is YFSETQ. This CDR3 is built from 17 residues. J was trimmed by 4 bases and V by 7 bases; bases with no gene match: 16. The CDR3: CASGPRRPGQNNEKLFF. CDR3 sequence (DNA): TGCGCCAGCGGCCCCCGGCGACCGGGACAGAATAATGAAAAACTGTTTTTT.

V usage is TRBV7-8 and J usage is TRBJ2-7; the match to TRBD1 covers 8 bases. This CDR3 spans 15 amino acids. Germline V gene data show CDR1 as SGHVS and CDR2 as FQNEAQ. The J segment lost 3 bases and the V segment lost 5 bases, leaving 9 bases of the junction unmatched. CDR3 in DNA: TGTGCCAGCAGCCCTCGGACAGGGACTCTCTACGAGCAGTACTTC. It yields the protein CASSPRTGTLYEQYF.

This chain links TRBV20-1 with TRBJ1-5, with TRBD1 identical over 10 bases. Germline CDR1 reads DFQATT; CDR2 reads SNEGSKA (reference sequence). The CDR3 contains 16 residues. V was clipped by 2 bases and J by 6 bases; unmatched bases: 10. CDR3 loop: CSARTTGTGVRQPQHF. For the CDR3, the DNA is TGCAGTGCTAGAACTACCGGGACAGGGGTTCGTCAGCCCCAGCATTTT.

This chain links TRBV5-1 with TRBJ2-3; D is uncertain. This CDR3 region has 13 residues. Germline loops: CDR1 SGHRS, CDR2 YFSETQ. Trimming took off 4 bases at V and 10 bases at J, with 16 bases between the two ends. The CDR3 DNA is TGCGCCAGCAGCCCTGGAATGGGCGATGCGCAGTATTTT. Its translation is CASSPGMGDAQYF.

This clonotype turned up a few times. V and J are TRBV12-3 or TRBV12-4 and TRBJ2-6; no reliable D call. This CDR3 is 16 amino acids long. Trimming removed 3 bases at V and 0 bases at J, with 9 bases between. CDR3 DNA sequence: TGTGCCAGCAGTTTTAGAGCCAGCTCTGGGGCCAACGTCCTGACTTTC. It yields the protein CASSFRASSGANVLTF.